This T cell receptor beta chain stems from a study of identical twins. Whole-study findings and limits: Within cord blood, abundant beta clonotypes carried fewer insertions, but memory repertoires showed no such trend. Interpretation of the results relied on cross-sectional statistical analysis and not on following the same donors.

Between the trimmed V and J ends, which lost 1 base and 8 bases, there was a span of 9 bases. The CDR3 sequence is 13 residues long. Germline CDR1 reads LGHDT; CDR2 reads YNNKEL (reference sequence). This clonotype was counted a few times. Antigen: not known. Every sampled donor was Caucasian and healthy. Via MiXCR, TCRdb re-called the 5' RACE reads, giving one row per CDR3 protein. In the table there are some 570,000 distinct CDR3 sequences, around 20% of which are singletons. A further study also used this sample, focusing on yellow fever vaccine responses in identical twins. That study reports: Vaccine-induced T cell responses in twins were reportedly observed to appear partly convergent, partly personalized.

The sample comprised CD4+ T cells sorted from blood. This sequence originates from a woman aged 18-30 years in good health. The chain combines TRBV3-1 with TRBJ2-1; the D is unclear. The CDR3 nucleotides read TGTGCCAGCAGCCAAGTTGAACGCTATGAGCAGTTCTTC. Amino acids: CASSQVERYEQFF.